A single sample gave rise to the 16 T cell receptor beta chains below, sequenced in a study of shared clonotypes between healthy human individuals. Generated by immunoSEQ multiplex PCR, the TCRdb table keeps only in-frame clones and is missing some. The sample consists of 2 million to 2.5 million clones, around 92% of them appearing once. Sequencing used naive CD4+ T cells from PBMCs. The subset here: CD45RA+ positively selected. The receptors stem from a man aged 18 to 30 in good health. Some clones in this sample may be carry-over from other donors' samples.

The J gene is TRBJ2-2, the V gene TRBV18; 7 nucleotides align to TRBD2. Germline CDR1 and CDR2: KGHSH and LQKENI. The CDR3 contains 15 residues. V gave up 4 bases and J gave up 3 bases; unmatched junction bases: 5. The CDR3 here is CASSLGLGDTGELFF. The CDR3 DNA sequence: TGTGCCAGCTCACTCGGACTAGGTGACACCGGGGAGCTGTTTTTT.

This rearrangement joins TRBV5-1 to TRBJ2-2; 7 nucleotides agree with TRBD1. Unmatched junction bases numbered 10, after V lost 4 bases and J lost 4 bases. The germline CDR1 and CDR2 sequences are SGHRS and YFSETQ. This CDR3 has 16 residues. In nucleotides, the CDR3 is TGCGCCAGCAGCGATCAGGGGGTTGGTGGCACCGGGGAGCTGTTTTTT. It codes for CASSDQGVGGTGELFF.

The chain couples TRBV7-9 to TRBJ2-1, with TRBD2 as a possible D gene (5 bases). Germline CDR1 SEHNR, CDR2 FQNEAQ (reference sequence). The CDR3 length is 14 residues. The V gene lost 1 base and the J gene lost 5 bases, with 9 bases spanning the gap. The CDR3 DNA reads TGTGCCAGCAGCTTAGAAGAGCGGAACAATGAGCAGTTCTTC. This codes for CASSLEERNNEQFF.

CDR3 residues: CASSRGRTNTGELFF. CDR3 DNA sequence: TGTGCCAGCAGTCGGGGCAGGACGAACACCGGGGAGCTGTTTTTT. V and J are TRBV11-2 and TRBJ2-2; either TRBD1 or TRBD2 may fit D (5 bases each). The V and J ends lost 6 bases and 0 bases respectively, with 11 bases between them. Germline V gene sequence: CDR1 SGHAT, CDR2 FQNNGV. This CDR3 is 15 amino acids long.

As to this clone: This sample includes further DNA sequences coding for the same CDR3. The chain is built from TRBV6-1 and TRBJ2-7; no firm D call. The length of the CDR3 is 11 residues. The germline V and J ends were trimmed by 3 bases and 4 bases, with 4 bases remaining between them. Germline-derived CDR1 and CDR2 are MNHNS and SASEGT. The CDR3 DNA sequence: TGTGCCAGCAGTGACCGTTACGAGCAGTACTTC. This sequence encodes CASSDRYEQYF.

The rearrangement links TRBV10-3 to TRBJ2-5, with 7 bases matching TRBD2. The J call is doubtful: the DNA matches TRBJ2-7 better. Germline CDR1 is ENHRY and CDR2 is SYGVKD. The CDR3 is 15 amino acids. The CDR3, as DNA: TGTGCCATCAGCCTCCTAGCGGTTAGCTCCTACGAGCAGTACTTC. This gives the protein CAISLLAVSSYEQYF.

V and J are TRBV27 and TRBJ2-5; 7 bases line up with TRBD2. Germline trimming cut 3 bases from V and 14 bases from J; bases unmatched to any gene: 6. The CDR3 loop spans 11 amino acids. In germline, CDR1 is MNHEY, CDR2 SMNVEV (reference sequence). The CDR3 coding sequence is TGTGCCAGCAGTTTTAGCGGGCACCGATACTTC. It codes for CASSFSGHRYF.

V gene TRBV7-3 combines with J gene TRBJ2-2; D may be TRBD2 (5 bases). Per the germline V gene, CDR1 is SGHTA and CDR2 is FQGTGA. The length of the CDR3 is 13 residues. V lost 5 bases and J 6 bases, leaving 10 bases between the germline ends. CDR3 bases: TGTGCCAGCAGCCCCTCCGGGGCCGGGGAGCTGTTTTTT. Its protein is CASSPSGAGELFF.

V and J are TRBV28 and TRBJ2-7; 9 nucleotides align to TRBD1. Looked up from germline, CDR1 is MDHEN and CDR2 is SYDVKM. CDR3 length: 14 amino acids. The ends lost 5 bases at V and 3 bases at J; junction bases unmatched: 5. The CDR3 region is CASSPGTGCYEQYF. The CDR3 DNA follows: TGTGCCAGCAGTCCCGGGACAGGGTGCTACGAGCAGTACTTC. The full variable domain, with the rest looked up from reference TRBV28 and TRBJ2-7, is DVKVTQSSRYLVKRTGEKVFLECVQDMDHENMFWYRQDPGLGLRLIYFSYDVKMKEKGDIPEGYSVSREKKERFSLILESASTNQTSMYLCASSPGTGCYEQYFGPGTRLTVT.

This chain joins TRBV7-2 and TRBJ2-7; a possible D gene is TRBD2 (5 bases). The CDR3 sequence is 15 residues long. Germline CDR1 is SGHTA and CDR2 is FQGNSA. V lost 1 base to trimming and J lost 7 bases, with 17 bases between them. CDR3 loop: CASSLGASSILEQYF. The CDR3 DNA follows: TGTGCCAGCAGCTTAGGGGCTAGCAGCATTTTGGAGCAGTACTTC. Drawing the rest from reference TRBV7-2 and TRBJ2-7, the complete variable domain is GAGVSQSPSNKVTEKGKDVELRCDPISGHTALYWYRQSLGQGLEFLIYFQGNSAPDKSGLPSDRFSAERTGGSVSTLTIQRTQQEDSAVYLCASSLGASSILEQYFGPGTRLTVT.

This clone was counted a single time. The chain uses TRBV5-1 and TRBJ1-1; weak D call: TRBD1 (6 bases). The germline gives CDR1 SGHRS, CDR2 YFSETQ. V was clipped by 6 bases and J by 0 bases, with 12 bases between them. CDR3 length equals 14 residues. CDR3 in amino acids: CASKGGIMNTEAFF. CDR3 nucleotide sequence: TGCGCCAGCAAAGGGGGAATTATGAACACTGAAGCTTTCTTT. The variable domain in full, completed from reference TRBV5-1 and TRBJ1-1, reads KAGVTQTPRYLIKTRGQQVTLSCSPISGHRSVSWYQQTPGQGLQFLFEYFSETQRNKGNFPGRFSGRQFSNSRSEMNVSTLELGDSALYLCASKGGIMNTEAFFGQGTRLTVV.

The gene calls are TRBV13 and TRBJ1-2; unclear D gene. This CDR3 region has 14 residues. V lost 2 bases and J lost 2, with 9 bases in between. Germline values: CDR1 PRHDT, CDR2 FYEKMQ (reference sequence). The DNA for the CDR3 is TGTGCCAGCAGCTTATTAGCGGAGAACTATGGCTACACCTTC. It codes for CASSLLAENYGYTF.

This chain uses TRBV29-1 with TRBJ2-3, with TRBD1 matching over 9 bases. There are 14 residues in the CDR3. CDR1 and CDR2 from the germline V gene are SQVTM and ANQGSEA. V was clipped by 4 bases and J by 2 bases; unmatched bases: 4. The CDR3 sequence: CSVGGQGNTDTQYF. The CDR3 DNA reads TGCAGCGTTGGGGGACAGGGTAACACAGATACGCAGTATTTT.

J is TRBJ1-2 and V is TRBV5-5, with 9 positions matching TRBD1. CDR3 length: 15 residues. J gave up 8 bases and V 4 bases, and 12 bases lay outside the gene matches. Germline CDR1 reads SGHKS; CDR2 reads YYEKEE (reference sequence). The chain's CDR3 is CASSLGQGFLGGYTF. In nucleotides, the CDR3 is TGTGCCAGCAGCCTGGGACAGGGTTTCCTTGGCGGCTACACCTTC.

The chain links TRBV7-9 to TRBJ2-7; possible D gene TRBD2, 6 bases. CDR1 SEHNR and CDR2 FQNEAQ come from the germline V gene (reference sequence). This CDR3 comprises 16 residues. V shed 4 bases and J shed 3 bases, with 19 bases lying between them. CDR3 sequence: CASSYTSGGGDYEQYF. CDR3 in DNA: TGTGCCAGCAGCTATACCTCGGGCGGAGGGGACTACGAGCAGTACTTC.

V is TRBV5-1 and J is TRBJ2-7, with D perhaps TRBD1 (6 bases). V was trimmed by 0 bases and J by 6 bases, leaving 16 bases between them. Germline V gives CDR1 SGHRS, CDR2 YFSETQ. CDR3 length: 15 amino acids. The CDR3 region has the DNA TGCGCCAGCAGCTTGGCCGAGGGACAACTGGGCGAGCAGTACTTC. Protein product: CASSLAEGQLGEQYF.